The rows below give T cell receptor beta chains drawn from one sample of a study of identical twins. MiXCR, applied by TCRdb to the 5' RACE reads, yields one record per CDR3 protein. The sample has fewer than 900,000 distinct CDR3 sequences, 15% to 20% seen once. These data also formed part of another study, on T cells expressing NK-cell markers.

Sequences were obtained from PBMCs. The source of these receptors is a woman aged 18-35 years in good health. CDR3s include the opening cysteine and the closing phenylalanine or tryptophan. A D gene is named only where the DNA matches it firmly. Some rows mark clone size as missing; the rest say once, few, many or name a class of expanded clone.

few	TRBV7-2	TRBJ2-1	NA	TGTGCCAGCAGCTCACCCTTCGTCGATGAGCAGTTCTTC	CASSSPFVDEQFF
NA	TRBV25-1	TRBJ2-1	NA	TGTGCCAGCAGTGAATCGGTAGGGTACAATGAGCAGTTCTTC	CASSESVGYNEQFF
few	TRBV29-1	TRBJ2-7	NA	TGCAGCGTTGAATCGGGCCGCGAGCAGTACTTC	CSVESGREQYF
few	TRBV10-3	TRBJ2-1	NA	TGTGCCATCAGTGAGTCAGACGGGGGACCCTACAATGAGCAGTTCTTC	CAISESDGGPYNEQFF
NA	TRBV5-1	TRBJ1-2	NA	TGCGCCAGCGCGACAGAGGAGTATGGCTACACCTTC	CASATEEYGYTF
NA	TRBV10-3	TRBJ2-2	TRBD2	TGTGCCATCAGTGAGTCCCACGGGACTAGCGGGCCCACCGGGGAGCTGTTTTTT	CAISESHGTSGPTGELFF
few	TRBV5-4	TRBJ2-1	TRBD2	TGTGCCAGCAGTAAATTAGCGGGAGGAACCTACAATGAGCAGTTCTTC	CASSKLAGGTYNEQFF
NA	TRBV3-1	TRBJ2-3	NA	TGTGCCAGCAGCCTTGCGGGGGCCACGCAGTATTTT	CASSLAGATQYF
few	TRBV10-3	TRBJ2-5	NA	TGTGCCGCCCAAAGGACAGAGGGGGAGACCCAGTACTTC	CAAQRTEGETQYF
NA	TRBV15	TRBJ2-3	NA	TGTGCCACCAGCAGCGAGGCGCCAGATACGCAGTATTTT	CATSSEAPDTQYF
NA	TRBV11-1	TRBJ2-1	NA	TGTGCCAGCAGCCAGGGCATAGCCGGTAATGAGCAGTTCTTC	CASSQGIAGNEQFF
few	TRBV12-3/TRBV12-4	TRBJ2-3	NA	TGTGCCAGCAGTCCCGACCGGACTTCCCCCGGCACAGATACGCAGTATTTT	CASSPDRTSPGTDTQYF
few	TRBV12-3/TRBV12-4	TRBJ2-7	TRBD2	TGTGCCAGCAGTTTCCTTAGCGGGGGGGCTTACGAGCAGTACTTC	CASSFLSGGAYEQYF
few	TRBV27	TRBJ2-5	TRBD2	TGTGCCAGCAGTTGGACTAGCGCAGAGACCCAGTACTTC	CASSWTSAETQYF
NA	TRBV12-3/TRBV12-4	TRBJ2-7	NA	TGTGCCAGCAGTTGGGGCAGGTCCCCCTACGAGCAGTACTTC	CASSWGRSPYEQYF
NA	TRBV6-1	TRBJ1-1	NA	TGTGCCAGCAGTCAAACTCCCGGGACGGTGAACACTGAAGCTTTCTTT	CASSQTPGTVNTEAFF
NA	TRBV5-1	TRBJ2-7	NA	TGCGCCAGCAGCTCCGAGCAGTACTTC	CASSSEQYF
NA	TRBV12-3/TRBV12-4	TRBJ2-1	NA	TGTGCCAGCAGCCCCCCCGGACTCACCCTCTCGGGGGAGCAGTTCTTC	CASSPPGLTLSGEQFF
many	TRBV12-3/TRBV12-4	TRBJ1-2	TRBD1	TGTGCCAGCGGAAGGGACAGGGGGTATGGCTACACCTTC	CASGRDRGYGYTF
NA	TRBV10-3	TRBJ1-2	TRBD1	TGTGCCATCAGTGATCTGGGACAGAGAAGATCAGGCTATGGCTACACCTTC	CAISDLGQRRSGYGYTF
few	TRBV6-5	TRBJ2-2	NA	TGTGCCAGCAGTTACTACGAAGGGGAGCTGTTTTTT	CASSYYEGELFF
NA	TRBV14	TRBJ1-1	TRBD1	TGTGCCAGCAGCCACTTAACAGGGGTGACTGAAGCTTTCTTT	CASSHLTGVTEAFF
few	TRBV7-2	TRBJ2-1	TRBD2	TGTGCCAGCAGCTTACGGTTAGCGGGGGGGGCTGCTGAGCAGTTCTTC	CASSLRLAGGAAEQFF
few	TRBV20-1	TRBJ2-3	NA	TGCAGTGCTAGAGGGACAGGGACTAATACGCAGTATTTT	CSARGTGTNTQYF
few	TRBV7-9	TRBJ2-7	NA	TGTGCCAGCAGCTTAGCCTCTATCGAGCAGTACTTC	CASSLASIEQYF
NA	TRBV24-1	TRBJ1-1	NA	TGTGCCACCAGTGTGGAGGGGATGAGGACTGAAGCTTTCTTT	CATSVEGMRTEAFF
NA	TRBV5-1	TRBJ2-3	TRBD2	TGCGCCAGCAGCACCGGACTAGCGGGGGACTTTTTGGATACGCAGTATTTT	CASSTGLAGDFLDTQYF
NA	TRBV7-2	TRBJ1-2	TRBD1	TGTGCCAGCAGCTTAAATCAGGGGGCGAGGTATGGCTACACCTTC	CASSLNQGARYGYTF
many	TRBV11-1	TRBJ1-4	NA	TGTGCCAGCAGCTTAGAGGAAGAAAAACTGTTTTTT	CASSLEEEKLFF
few	TRBV11-2	TRBJ2-1	NA	TGTGCCAGCTCATTGGGGGGTCCGGACAATGAGCAGTTCTTC	CASSLGGPDNEQFF
many	TRBV12-3/TRBV12-4	TRBJ1-2	NA	TGTGCCAGCAGTTTCCTGGGAGTCGATGGCTACACCTTC	CASSFLGVDGYTF
NA	TRBV12-5	TRBJ2-7	NA	TGTGCTAGTGCCCTCTCGAGCTACGAGCAGTACTTC	CASALSSYEQYF
many	TRBV5-4	TRBJ2-3	NA	TGTGCCAGCAGGATAGGGAGCGAAGCTACGCAGTATTTT	CASRIGSEATQYF
NA	TRBV20-1	TRBJ2-3	NA	TGCAGTGCCCCCTTAAGAGGGAATACGCAGTATTTT	CSAPLRGNTQYF
NA	TRBV27	TRBJ2-3	TRBD2	TGTGCCAGCCAGACTAGCGGAGGCGCAGATACGCAGTATTTT	CASQTSGGADTQYF
NA	TRBV7-8	TRBJ1-2	TRBD1	TGTGCCAGCAGCGGGGGACAGAGGAACTATGGCTACACCTTC	CASSGGQRNYGYTF
few	TRBV20-1	TRBJ2-1	TRBD2	TGCAGTGCTAGAGTAGCGGGGGAAGTCATGGATGAGCAGTTCTTC	CSARVAGEVMDEQFF
few	TRBV4-3	TRBJ2-6	NA	TGCGCCAGCAGCCAAGAAGGCCTAGCGATTTCTGGGGCCAACGTCCTGACTTTC	CASSQEGLAISGANVLTF
NA	TRBV20-1	TRBJ2-1	NA	TGCAGTGCTACCCCCACTAGGTACTCCAATGAGCAGTTCTTC	CSATPTRYSNEQFF
NA	TRBV7-7	TRBJ2-2	NA	TGTGCCAGCAGCTTAAAACCCCCCGGTGGGACCGGGGAGCTGTTTTTT	CASSLKPPGGTGELFF
few	TRBV7-2	TRBJ1-2	NA	TGTGCCAGCAGCTTAGGAGTTCGGGCCTACACCTTC	CASSLGVRAYTF
NA	TRBV7-8	TRBJ2-7	NA	TGTGCCAGCAGCTTAGCTAGGACAGTACCCTACGAGCAGTACTTC	CASSLARTVPYEQYF
NA	TRBV20-1	TRBJ2-3	NA	TGCAGTGCCGATCTCATGAGCACAGATACGCAGTATTTT	CSADLMSTDTQYF
NA	TRBV12-3/TRBV12-4	TRBJ1-2	NA	TGTGCCAGCAGTCCGACAACAGTCTATAACTATGGCTACACCTTC	CASSPTTVYNYGYTF
few	TRBV12-3/TRBV12-4	TRBJ2-2	NA	TGTGCCAGCCTGAGTACCGGGGAGCTGTTTTTT	CASLSTGELFF
few	TRBV3-1	TRBJ2-2	TRBD2	TGTGCCAGCAGCCGAGGACTAGCGTCCGGGGAGCTGTTTTTT	CASSRGLASGELFF
NA	TRBV7-2	TRBJ2-7	NA	TGTGCCAGCAGCCCGCTTTCCCGGCCAGGTGCTGAGCAGTACTTC	CASSPLSRPGAEQYF
few	TRBV7-9	TRBJ2-2	NA	TGTGCCAGCAGCTTCGCCTCCGGGGCCCCGAGCACCGGGGAGCTGTTTTTT	CASSFASGAPSTGELFF
NA	TRBV7-2	TRBJ2-6	TRBD1	TGTGCCAGCAGCTTATCGTCGACAGGGACCTTCTCTGGGGCCAACGTCCTGACTTTC	CASSLSSTGTFSGANVLTF
NA	TRBV5-8	TRBJ1-2	NA	TGTGCCAGCAGCCCGGTGGGGAAATACTATGGCTACACCTTC	CASSPVGKYYGYTF
NA	TRBV7-2	TRBJ2-7	NA	TGTGCCAGCAGCTCAGCCCCGACATCGGGTCAGTACTTC	CASSSAPTSGQYF
NA	TRBV20-1	TRBJ2-1	TRBD2	TGCAGTGCTAGAGACAATAGCGGGGGGTACAATGAGCAGTTCTTC	CSARDNSGGYNEQFF
NA	TRBV20-1	TRBJ2-3	TRBD2	TGCAGTGCTAGAGTAGCGGGGGGGCCCCCAGATACGCAGTATTTT	CSARVAGGPPDTQYF
NA	TRBV21-1	TRBJ2-2	NA	TGTGCCAGCAGACCCGGGACAGGGGGCCCCCCGAACACCGGGGAGCTGTTTTTT	CASRPGTGGPPNTGELFF
few	TRBV6-1	TRBJ2-4	TRBD1	TGTGCCAGCAGAGAACAGGGGCTGGGAGACATTCAGTACTTC	CASREQGLGDIQYF
NA	TRBV27	TRBJ2-7	TRBD1	TGTGCCAGCAGCATACAGGGGAAGGGGCGCGAGCAGTACTTC	CASSIQGKGREQYF
NA	TRBV7-2	TRBJ2-3	TRBD2	TGTGCCAGCAGTTTCACAGCGGGAGAGGGCACAGATACGCAGTATTTT	CASSFTAGEGTDTQYF
few	TRBV6-4	TRBJ2-1	NA	TGTGCCAGCAGTGAAGCATGGGGGCCGACTAACAATGAGCAGTTCTTC	CASSEAWGPTNNEQFF
NA	TRBV29-1	TRBJ1-1	TRBD1	TGCAGCGTTGAGCAGGGGGAGTACACTGAAGCTTTCTTT	CSVEQGEYTEAFF